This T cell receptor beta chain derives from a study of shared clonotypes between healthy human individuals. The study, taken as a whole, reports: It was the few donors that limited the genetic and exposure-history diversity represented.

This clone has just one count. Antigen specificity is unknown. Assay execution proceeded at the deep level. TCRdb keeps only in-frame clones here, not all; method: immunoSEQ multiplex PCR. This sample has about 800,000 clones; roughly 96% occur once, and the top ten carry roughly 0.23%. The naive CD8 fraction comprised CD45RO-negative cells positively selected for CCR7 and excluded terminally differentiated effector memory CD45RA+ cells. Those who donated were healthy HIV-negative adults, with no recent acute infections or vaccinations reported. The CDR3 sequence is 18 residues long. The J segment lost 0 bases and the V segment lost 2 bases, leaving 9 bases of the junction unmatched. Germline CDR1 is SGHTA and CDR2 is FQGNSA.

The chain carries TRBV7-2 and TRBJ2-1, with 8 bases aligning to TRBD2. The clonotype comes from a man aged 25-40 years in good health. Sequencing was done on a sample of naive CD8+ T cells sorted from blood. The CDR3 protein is CASSLRELAVSSYNEQFF. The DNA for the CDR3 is TGTGCCAGCAGCTTACGGGAACTAGCGGTAAGCTCCTACAATGAGCAGTTCTTC.